The present T cell receptor beta chain was sequenced within a study of tumor-infiltrating lymphocytes in primary liver carcinoma (dated by TCRdb to 2016 to 2017). Regarding the research as a whole: Of the five patients, three men and two women aged 30 to 69 years, four had hepatocellular carcinoma and one had combined HCC and intrahepatic cholangiocarcinoma. Each sample produced roughly 3.65 to 7.5 million productive TCRbeta reads, and read depth showed no significant difference between tissue types. The roughly 24 tumor region samples were profiled with Agilent mRNA microarrays so that TCRbeta repertoire diversity could be related to the local molecular phenotype. TCRbeta repertoire sequencing covered 35 specimens from 5 patients: 25 or so tumor regions, 5 adjacent noncancerous liver tissues and 5 peripheral blood samples. The study combined TCRbeta repertoire sequencing, expression microarrays and whole-exome sequencing across five regions of each liver tumor, with adjacent normal tissue and blood. Technical replicate repertoires showed high reproducibility, with mean shared-clone rates roughly 0.87 and correlation coefficients above 0.95. The five patients had tumors of stage T1-T3 N0M0, with maximum diameters ranging from roughly 4.2 to 11 cm. General findings and caveats noted by the study authors: A significantly larger repertoire fraction was made up by the top 250 clones in tumors than in blood (p = 0.039). Only the TCR beta chain was sequenced, so true repertoire diversity is likely underestimated because unpaired alpha chains were not captured. Just about 7-25% of top clones turned up in all five regions of a tumor, which suggests spatial heterogeneity among tumor-infiltrating T cells. Pairs of tumor regions showed greater repertoire overlap (mean 36%) than tumor-adjacent pairs (roughly 17%) or tumor-blood pairs (about 14%), which is consistent with antigen-driven expansion. Comparison of CD4+ and CD8+ T cell repertoires was precluded by the use of bulk unsorted samples. The study included only a few patients, and the authors note findings should be validated in a larger study.

Sequences MGHRA (CDR1) and YSYEKL (CDR2) are obtained from the germline V gene. Germline trimming amounts to 3 bases on V and 4 bases on J, with 5 as the count of junction bases outside the gene matches. Counted from cysteine to phenylalanine, this CDR3 has 14 amino acids. Only the CDR3 DNA stays, 42 bases, in frame from base 1. TCRbeta-specific cDNA was reverse-transcribed from 500 ng total RNA using a constant-region primer and ProtoScript II reverse transcriptase. Three nested multiplex PCR rounds, following a slightly modified ARM-PCR procedure, were used to build the TCRbeta libraries. Each of the first two PCR rounds ran for around 10 cycles using multiplex TRBV1-TRBV30 forward primers together with a Cbeta reverse primer. Sample barcodes and Illumina adapters were added in a final 25-cycle PCR using Deep VentR polymerase. Before sequencing, amplicons of 200-500 bp were gel-purified using a QIAquick gel extraction kit. TCRbeta amplicons were sequenced on an Illumina HiSeq 2500 with 250-bp paired-end reads. The authors' pipeline ran thus. Quality trimming of reads was performed with Trimmomatic v0.33, and paired reads were merged with FLASH v1.2.11 so that full CDR3 sequences could be recovered. V, D and J germline segments were assigned to the rearranged TCRbeta sequences by MiGEC v1.2.1b. VDJtools v1.0.0 computed clonotype statistics and Shannon-Wiener diversity indices. To reduce sampling bias, subsequent analyses other than the diversity analysis used only the 250 most abundant clonotypes in each sample. TCRdb reprocessing: public reads trimmed at Q25 with fastp, clones called with MiXCR, in-frame beta chains kept. Rows with one shared CDR3 protein collapse into an entry with the most common genes and DNA. For this entry, the V and J calls and clone size follow TCRdb and not the study's own pipeline. In all, the sample holds approximately 110,000 distinct CDR3 sequences, and 60% to 75% of those were seen once. The top ten clones comprise 7.5% to 9% of the sample.

This clonotype has ten or more counts. Its recognized antigen is unknown. No per-base quality is available; no much larger clone lies one base away. Total RNA and DNA were co-extracted from around 20-30 mg of bulk tissue with the AllPrep DNA/RNA mini kit, without cell sorting. Surgical resection was performed in China between late 2015 and early 2016 on about 5 patients with histopathologically diagnosed primary liver carcinoma. At the time of sampling, the patients were treatment-naive and had chronic HBV infection. Each tumor was sampled at five spatially separated regions: the tumor centre plus the superior, inferior, left-lateral and right-lateral poles. According to histology, viable tumor cells made up more than 90% of every tumor sample. Fresh tumor and adjacent tissue pieces were bisected, with one half stored in RNAlater at -80 degrees C and the other half sent for histology.

The TCR originated in a woman aged 55 to 70 with primary liver carcinoma and hepatitis B virus infection. The specimen sequenced was liver tumor tissue from sampling region 3. In light of the paper, this sample's cell subset or site label describes: tumor region T3, left-lateral pole. Rearrangement joined TRBV4-1 to TRBJ1-1; TRBD1 lines up with 7 middle nucleotides. The CDR3: CASSHPGGGTEAFF. The bases are TGCGCCAGCAGCCATCCAGGGGGAGGCACTGAAGCTTTCTTT.